This T cell receptor (beta chain) is from a study of shared clonotypes between healthy human individuals. Whole-study findings and limits: Generation probability values for non-shared clonotypes were lower than those for clonotypes shared by all four donors.

The CDR3 has 16 amino acids. From germline, CDR1 is SGHDT and CDR2 YYEEEE. The J segment lost 2 bases and the V segment lost 4 bases, leaving 11 bases of the junction unmatched. Donors, without exception, were Caucasian adults residing in Nashville, Tennessee. In replicate PCRs of sorted subsets, around 200 ng DNA, tens of thousands of T cell genomes, was used. TCRdb's table, derived via immunoSEQ multiplex PCR, lists solely in-frame clones and lacks some. Of more than 2 million clones in the sample, roughly 94% were seen once. A word on this clone: Antigen specificity is unknown.

V usage is TRBV5-6 and J usage is TRBJ2-5; 7 bases agree with TRBD2. The receptor comes from a man aged 18 to 29 in good health. The sample was naive CD4+ T cells sorted from blood. Subset here: CD45RA+ positively selected. CDR3 residues: CASSTGLGREQETQYF. DNA for the CDR3: TGTGCCAGCAGCACGGGACTGGGGAGGGAACAAGAGACCCAGTACTTC.